This T cell receptor (beta chain) comes out of a study of response to subunit inactivated influenza vaccine. This clonotype was detected a few times. What it recognizes is unknown. CDR3 size: 15 residues. The germline V gene encodes CDR1 SGHRS and CDR2 YFSETQ. After removal of 4 bases from V and 2 bases from J, the junction contained 4 bases not matched to a gene. TCRdb processed the RT-PCR reads anew with MiXCR; each CDR3 protein has one entry. The sample includes fewer than 400,000 distinct CDR3 sequences, 20% to 25% of them seen just once. Findings and caveats of the study: That few new T cells are recruited by each seasonal influenza vaccination was the authors' suggestion.

The chain is built from TRBV5-1 and TRBJ2-7; 12 bases line up with TRBD1. The TCR sequence derives from a man in his fifties or sixties who received an inactivated influenza vaccine. Specimen: PBMCs from blood, collected less than 22 months after vaccination. The CDR3 sequence: CASSIGTGGAYEQYF. The CDR3 DNA is TGCGCCAGCAGCATTGGGACAGGGGGCGCCTACGAGCAGTACTTC.